Below are 18 T cell receptor beta chains sequenced from a single sample in a study of vaccination and CD4 T cells after COVID-19. Antigens of these TCRs are unknown. Once obtained from cultured CD4+ T cells, the DNA was sequenced using the Oncomine TCR Beta short-read assay. TCRdb processed the PCR reads anew with MiXCR; each CDR3 protein has one entry. The table lists 20,000 to 25,000 distinct CDR3 sequences, 43% of them singletons. This sample's treatment: roughly 10-day PBMC culture with coronavirus spike peptide pools or control peptides (ViraFEST assay). Sequencing was performed on CD4+ T cells from blood, cultured in vitro. These receptors all come from a human donor who had recovered from COVID-19.

The chain is built from TRBV28 and TRBJ2-3, with TRBD2 as a possible D gene (6 bases). The CDR3 totals 13 residues. Germline-derived CDR1 and CDR2 are MDHEN and SYDVKM. V shed 6 bases and J shed 3 bases, with 10 bases lying between them. The CDR3 nucleotides are TGTGCCAGCAGCGGGGGAATTACAGATACGCAGTATTTT. Translated: CASSGGITDTQYF.

V and J are TRBV20-1 and TRBJ2-1, with D possibly being TRBD2 (6 bases). There are 13 residues in the CDR3. Trimming cost V 6 bases and J 3 bases, with 12 bases left between them. CDR1 DFQATT and CDR2 SNEGSKA come from the germline V gene (reference sequence). This chain's CDR3 is CSAPSSGYNEQFF. DNA for the CDR3: TGCAGTGCGCCGAGTAGCGGCTACAATGAGCAGTTCTTC.

There are a few counts of this clonotype. Here the CDR3 reads CASSGGVGYTF. CDR3 coding DNA: TGTGCCAGCAGCGGGGGGGTTGGCTACACCTTC. The chain combines TRBV6-4 with TRBJ1-2; D is perhaps TRBD1 (5 bases). Germline CDR1 reads MRHNA; CDR2 reads SNTAGT. V was pared by 6 bases and J by 7 bases, with 9 bases between. The CDR3 runs 11 residues.

This clonotype was counted only a few times. CDR3: CASSLTVSSTMWQFF. The CDR3 DNA reads TGTGCCAGCAGCTTAACCGTTTCATCTACAATGTGGCAGTTCTTC. The chain carries TRBV7-2 and TRBJ2-1; no clear D gene. The germline gives CDR1 SGHTA, CDR2 FQGNSA. The V gene lost 2 bases and the J gene lost 12 bases, with 20 bases spanning the gap. The CDR3 consists of 15 residues.

The chain couples TRBV20-1 to TRBJ1-5; TRBD1 might be the D (5 bases). This CDR3 contains 13 residues. The ends were cut back, 5 bases at V and 1 base at J, with 9 bases in the middle. Germline loops: CDR1 DFQATT, CDR2 SNEGSKA (reference sequence). This CDR3 reads CSAWGRSNQPQHF. CDR3 bases: TGCAGTGCTTGGGGACGGAGCAATCAGCCCCAGCATTTT.

The CDR3 protein is CSARDPQGNYEQYF. The CDR3 DNA follows: TGCAGTGCTAGAGATCCACAGGGAAACTACGAGCAGTACTTC. The chain uses TRBV20-1 and TRBJ2-7; maybe TRBD1 (6 bases). The V end was cut by 0 bases, the J end by 3 bases, with 12 bases between. The CDR3 runs to 14 residues. In germline, CDR1 is DFQATT, CDR2 SNEGSKA (reference sequence).

This chain joins TRBV15 and TRBJ2-5; D might be TRBD2 (5 bases). The CDR3 length is 13 residues. V dropped 3 bases and J dropped 2 bases, with 7 bases sitting between them. The V gene's germline CDR1 is LNHNV and CDR2 YYDKDF (reference sequence). CDR3: CATSRGVQETQYF. In DNA, the CDR3 is TGTGCCACCAGCAGGGGAGTACAAGAGACCCAGTACTTC.

The chain links TRBV28 to TRBJ2-7; TRBD2 matches at 10 bases. CDR3 length: 14 residues. The germline V gene has CDR1 MDHEN and CDR2 SYDVKM. J lost 2 bases, V lost 2 bases, and 0 bases had no gene match. CDR3 nucleotides: TGTGCCAGCAGTTTACTAGCGGGGGCCTACGAGCAGTACTTC. It codes for CASSLLAGAYEQYF.

This rearrangement joins TRBV4-2 to TRBJ2-7; D remains unclear. CDR3 length equals 15 residues. Trimming removed 0 bases at V and 4 bases at J, with 13 bases between. CDR1 is LGHNA and CDR2 is YNFKEQ in the germline V gene. The DNA for the CDR3 is TGTGCCAGCAGCCAAGAGCGAGATTGGGTTTACGAGCAGTACTTC. This translates into CASSQERDWVYEQYF.

The V and J genes are TRBV20-1 and TRBJ2-1, with 11 bases that match TRBD2. Germline loops: CDR1 DFQATT, CDR2 SNEGSKA (reference sequence). This CDR3 spans 16 amino acids. With 0 bases clipped from V and 2 bases from J, the junction kept 3 bases outside the gene matches. The CDR3 protein is CSAREATSGTYNEQFF. Written as DNA, the CDR3 is TGCAGTGCTAGAGAGGCGACTAGCGGGACCTACAATGAGCAGTTCTTC.

This clonotype turned up a few times. This chain joins TRBV7-2 and TRBJ1-1; TRBD1 agrees at 10 bases. V was pared by 2 bases and J by 0 bases, with 21 bases of the junction left unmatched. The CDR3 length is 22 residues. Germline CDR1 and CDR2: SGHTA and FQGNSA. The DNA of the CDR3 is TGTGCCAGCAGCTTACCCATTAAGGGACAGGGGTTTGTGAGGGGAATGAACACTGAAGCTTTCTTT. This gives the protein CASSLPIKGQGFVRGMNTEAFF.

This clonotype was detected a few times. The chain uses TRBV20-1 and TRBJ2-7; a weak D match, TRBD2 (5 bases). This CDR3 is 12 amino acids long. The ends were cut back, 6 bases at V and 5 bases at J, with 14 bases in the middle. The germline CDR1 and CDR2 sequences are DFQATT and SNEGSKA (reference sequence). The CDR3 region is CSARPGYHEQYF. In DNA form, the CDR3 reads TGCAGTGCCCGGCCGGGGTATCACGAGCAGTACTTC.

The CDR3 nucleotides read TGTGCCAGCAGCTTACAGGCAGGCGTAGACACTGAAGCTTTCTTT. It translates to CASSLQAGVDTEAFF. The chain has TRBV7-2 and TRBJ1-1; no firm D call. CDR1 and CDR2 (germline): SGHTA, FQGNSA. V was shortened by 2 bases and J by 3 bases, with 13 bases between the two germline ends. The CDR3 extends over 15 amino acids.

By its share, this clonotype is medium-sized. CDR3 protein: CASSARGSNQPQHF. The CDR3, as DNA: TGTGCCAGCAGTGCCAGGGGGAGCAATCAGCCCCAGCATTTT. The V call is TRBV6-1, the J call TRBJ1-5, with 7 nucleotides matching TRBD1. CDR3 length: 14 amino acids. CDR1 MNHNS and CDR2 SASEGT come from the germline V gene. Trimming at V came to 4 bases and at J to 1 base, leaving 1 base not matched to a gene.

This clonotype was counted only a few times. This chain links TRBV5-1 with TRBJ2-7, with 8 bases lining up with TRBD1. The CDR3 covers 17 residues. J lost 7 bases, V lost 0 bases, and 15 bases had no gene match. The germline gives CDR1 SGHRS, CDR2 YFSETQ. Here the CDR3 DNA reads TGCGCCAGCAGCTTGGGGGCAGGGGGCCGGCAAACGGGGGAGCAGTACTTC. It yields the protein CASSLGAGGRQTGEQYF.

This chain links TRBV7-2 with TRBJ1-2, with D possibly matching TRBD1 (5 bases). The CDR3 has 14 residues. V gave up 0 bases and J gave up 7 bases, with 12 bases separating them. CDR1 and CDR2 (germline): SGHTA, FQGNSA. In DNA form, the CDR3 reads TGTGCCAGCAGCTTAGCGTCAGGGAGGGGTGGCTACACCTTC. Protein product: CASSLASGRGGYTF.

The chain links TRBV30 to TRBJ2-6; 9 nucleotides agree with TRBD1. Germline values: CDR1 GTSNPN, CDR2 SVGIG (reference sequence). There are 15 residues in the CDR3. The V gene end was trimmed by 4 bases and the J gene end by 8 bases; junction bases not matched to a gene: 9. The CDR3 reads CAWTYGTGRSNVLTF. CDR3 DNA sequence: TGTGCCTGGACGTACGGGACAGGGAGGTCCAACGTCCTGACTTTC.

The chain has TRBV20-1 and TRBJ1-6; D is ambiguous. The V end lost 3 bases, the J end lost 6 bases, and 9 bases lay between the germline ends. CDR1 is DFQATT, CDR2 SNEGSKA, per germline (reference sequence). The CDR3 length is 13 residues. CDR3 in DNA: TGCAGTGCTAGTCGGTTAATTAATTCACCCCTCCACTTT. It specifies CSASRLINSPLHF.